What follows are 6 T cell receptor beta chains derived from one specimen sequenced in a study of regulatory T cells in long-lasting Graves disease. Specified time point: persistent/refractory GD, antithyroid drugs over 5 years with positive TRAb. RNA from PBMCs was the source of the TCR library. For TCR beta, libraries came from iRepertoire HTBI primers and Arm-PCR of CDR3 regions. TCRdb recomputed calls from the multiplex PCR reads with MiXCR, one row per CDR3 protein. The repertoire has roughly 400,000 distinct CDR3 sequences, about 21% of them found once; the top ten carry over 11%. The sample here was peripheral blood mononuclear cells (PBMCs), taken when the disease was refractory, from a patient treated with antithyroid drugs. The receptors originated from a female donor with Graves disease.

This clonotype was found a few times. This could be a read error, since a much larger clone is one nucleotide away. J is TRBJ2-7 and V is TRBV28; 7 bases match TRBD1. CDR1 is MDHEN, CDR2 SYDVKM, per germline. The CDR3 is made up of 15 amino acids. V lost 5 bases, J lost 2 bases, and 9 bases stayed unmatched. CDR3 in amino acids: CASSLPNRGPYEQYF. CDR3 coding DNA: TGTGCCAGCAGTCTACCTAACAGGGGTCCCTACGAGCAGTACTTC.

The chain carries TRBV24-1 and TRBJ2-3; D unresolved. The germline CDR1 and CDR2 sequences are KGHDR and SFDVKD. With 5 bases removed from V and 4 bases from J, the gap between germline ends came to 15 bases. The CDR3 is 15 amino acids. CDR3 protein: CATSAHSLGPDTQYF. The DNA of the CDR3 is TGTGCCACCAGTGCCCACTCCCTTGGGCCAGATACGCAGTATTTT.

In this sample, this clonotype turned up a few times. V and J are TRBV28 and TRBJ1-3; D is ambiguous. The CDR3 totals 17 residues. Germline CDR1 and CDR2: MDHEN and SYDVKM. Between the trimmed V and J ends, which lost 5 bases and 0 bases, there was a span of 17 bases. The CDR3 is CASSLHTYTYSGNTIYF. CDR3 sequence (DNA): TGTGCCAGCAGTCTTCATACATACACCTACTCTGGAAACACCATATATTTT.

This clonotype was observed a few times. The chain links TRBV27 to TRBJ2-7; D is ambiguous. The CDR3 is made up of 14 amino acids. V lost 4 bases to trimming and J lost 2 bases, with 12 bases between them. Germline CDR1 is MNHEY and CDR2 is SMNVEV (reference sequence). CDR3 protein: CASSSPVLPYEQYF. For the CDR3, the DNA is TGTGCCAGCAGTTCCCCGGTGCTCCCCTACGAGCAGTACTTC.

This clonotype occurred many times. V and J are TRBV12-3 or TRBV12-4 and TRBJ2-5; 7 bases align to TRBD2. CDR3 size: 13 residues. After removal of 6 bases from V and 6 bases from J, the junction contained 7 bases not matched to a gene. CDR3 region: CASRTGGLKTQYF. CDR3 nucleotides: TGTGCCAGCAGAACCGGGGGGTTAAAGACCCAGTACTTC.

This clonotype was found many times. The gene calls are TRBV2 and TRBJ2-2, with TRBD2 identical over 8 bases. CDR3 length: 17 amino acids. The ends lost 3 bases at V and 2 bases at J; junction bases unmatched: 8. Per germline, CDR1 SNHLY and CDR2 FYNNEI. The DNA of the CDR3 is TGTGCCAGCAGTGAGTACGGACTAGCTGACAACACCGGGGAGCTGTTTTTT. This gives the protein CASSEYGLADNTGELFF.